These 20 T cell receptor beta chains were sequenced from one sample in a study of blood T cell repertoires in COVID-19 (TCRdb year 2020). The library was prepared using the immunoSEQ multiplex PCR assay. In its TCRdb copy, this immuneACCESS table keeps in-frame sequences only and misses some clones. Where compared with another copy, unresolved V genes explain less than half of these, and the others have no known cause. The sample yields approximately 240,000 clones; approximately 86% were counted once. About 6% of the sample is held by the ten biggest clonotypes. Specimen: PBMCs or T cells enriched from blood (not recorded which). The receptors were gathered from a woman under 40 with acute COVID-19.

Here the CDR3 reads CASSDSGTEYQETQYF. CDR3 in DNA: TGTGCCAGCAGCGACTCCGGGACAGAGTACCAAGAGACCCAGTACTTC. This sequence joins TRBV28 and TRBJ2-5, with 7 bases fitting TRBD1. The CDR3 loop spans 16 amino acids. From germline, CDR1 is MDHEN and CDR2 SYDVKM. V lost 6 bases to trimming and J lost 0 bases; unmatched junction nucleotides: 10.

V usage is TRBV6-1 and J usage is TRBJ1-5, with D tentatively TRBD1 (5 bases). The CDR3 covers 18 residues. From germline, CDR1 is MNHNS and CDR2 SASEGT. Trimming cost V 4 bases and J 3 bases, with 22 bases left between them. The DNA of the CDR3 is TGTGCCAGCAGTGCCAATTTTGGGGACCGGGGGGACAATCAGCCCCAGCATTTT. Translated, it gives CASSANFGDRGDNQPQHF.

The chain couples TRBV12-3 or TRBV12-4 to TRBJ2-3; a weak D match, TRBD1 (5 bases). Between the trimmed V and J ends, which lost 8 bases and 4 bases, there was a span of 13 bases. This CDR3 region has 13 residues. CDR3 bases: TGTGCCAGCGGTAGACAGTTACCAGATACGCAGTATTTT. Protein product: CASGRQLPDTQYF.

This chain uses TRBV11-2 with TRBJ2-5; 8 positions match TRBD2. V shed 4 bases and J 5 bases; nucleotides not matched to a gene: 9. There are 15 residues in the CDR3. CDR1 and CDR2 from the germline V gene are SGHAT and FQNNGV. The CDR3 loop is CASSSLSGERETQYF. Written as DNA, the CDR3 is TGTGCCAGCAGCTCACTTAGCGGGGAGAGGGAGACCCAGTACTTC.

This sequence joins TRBV18 and TRBJ2-2; 7 bases align to TRBD2. Germline V gives CDR1 KGHSH, CDR2 LQKENI. The trim removed 6 bases at V and 1 base at J, leaving 5 bases unmatched. The CDR3 runs 15 residues. The CDR3 reads CASSPLAENTGELFF. For the CDR3, the DNA is TGTGCCAGCTCCCCGCTAGCGGAGAACACCGGGGAGCTGTTTTTT.

The CDR3 sequence: CASSQQGYQETQYF. The CDR3 DNA sequence: TGCGCCAGCAGCCAACAGGGGTACCAAGAGACCCAGTACTTC. The gene calls are TRBV4-3 and TRBJ2-5; perhaps TRBD1 as D (6 bases). The V end lost 2 bases, the J end lost 0 bases, and 7 bases lay between the germline ends. Germline V CDR1 and CDR2: LGHNA, YSLEER. The CDR3 contains 14 residues.

This clone turned up a few times. This specimen includes other DNA sequences encoding the same CDR3. The genes are TRBV6-5 and TRBJ1-3; maybe TRBD1 (6 bases). Trimming took off 5 bases at V and 1 base at J, with 9 bases between the two ends. Germline V gene sequence: CDR1 MNHEY, CDR2 SVGAGI. The CDR3 is 14 residues long. The CDR3 nucleotides read TGTGCCAGCAGTACAGGGAGTTCTGGAAACACCATATATTTT. As protein: CASSTGSSGNTIYF.

The CDR3 sequence is CASQLDRAGNTIYF. CDR3 DNA: TGTGCCAGCCAACTCGACAGGGCTGGAAACACCATATATTTT. The chain recombines TRBV6-5 with TRBJ1-3; TRBD1 agrees at 7 bases. Per the germline V gene, CDR1 is MNHEY and CDR2 is SVGAGI. This CDR3 contains 14 residues. The J segment lost 2 bases and the V segment lost 8 bases, leaving 6 bases of the junction unmatched.

This clone has just one count. The chain couples TRBV29-1 to TRBJ1-1; TRBD1 matches 8 bases. The CDR3 totals 14 residues. With V trimmed by 7 bases and J by 0 bases, 7 bases remained unmatched. Germline lookup yields CDR1 SQVTM and CDR2 ANQGSEA. DNA for the CDR3: TGCAGCGCCGGACAGGGACCTTTGAACACTGAAGCTTTCTTT. It codes for CSAGQGPLNTEAFF.

The V call is TRBV19, the J call TRBJ1-5; possible D gene TRBD1, 5 bases. V shed 6 bases and J shed 4 bases, with 13 bases lying between them. This CDR3 comprises 14 residues. Germline V lookup: CDR1 LNHDA, CDR2 SQIVND (reference sequence). Written as DNA, the CDR3 is TGTGCCAGTAGGCAGGGTTTAGGTAATCAGCCCCAGCATTTT. Amino acids: CASRQGLGNQPQHF.

This chain links TRBV6-1 with TRBJ1-5; no clear D gene. The CDR3 extends over 15 amino acids. Trimming removed 2 bases from V and 6 bases from J, with 14 bases in between. Germline CDR1 is MNHNS and CDR2 is SASEGT. The CDR3 bases are TGTGCCAGCAGTGAATCCATGGAGGTAGGTCAGCCCCAGCATTTT. It yields the protein CASSESMEVGQPQHF.

The chain recombines TRBV28 with TRBJ1-5; D may be TRBD1 (6 bases). The V end lost 5 bases, the J end lost 0 bases, and 11 bases lay between the germline ends. This CDR3 spans 15 amino acids. Per the germline V gene, CDR1 is MDHEN and CDR2 is SYDVKM. This CDR3 is CASSDGQNSNQPQHF. The CDR3 DNA reads as TGTGCCAGCAGTGATGGACAGAATAGCAATCAGCCCCAGCATTTT.

The V gene is TRBV5-1, the J gene TRBJ1-3; weak D call: TRBD1 (5 bases). The CDR3 spans 15 residues. Germline V gives CDR1 SGHRS, CDR2 YFSETQ. Trimming stripped 1 base from V and 2 bases from J, with 10 bases between. As DNA, the CDR3 is TGCGCCAGCAGCTTGACAGGTTCCGCTGGAAACACCATATATTTT. This translates into CASSLTGSAGNTIYF. The full variable domain, completed using reference TRBV5-1 and TRBJ1-3, is KAGVTQTPRYLIKTRGQQVTLSCSPISGHRSVSWYQQTPGQGLQFLFEYFSETQRNKGNFPGRFSGRQFSNSRSEMNVSTLELGDSALYLCASSLTGSAGNTIYFGEGSWLTVV.

The CDR3 here is CASSLTSGGAAGELFF. For the CDR3, the DNA is TGTGCCAGCAGCCTGACTAGCGGGGGGGCCGCCGGGGAGCTGTTTTTT. The chain has TRBV3-1 (or the pseudogene TRBV3-2) and TRBJ2-2; TRBD2 agrees at 14 bases. J gave up 6 bases and V 4 bases, and 4 bases lay outside the gene matches. The germline V gene has CDR1 LGHDT and CDR2 YNNKEL (reference sequence). This CDR3 is 16 amino acids long.

Comments on this clone: Other DNA sequences in the same sample also yield this CDR3. The chain recombines TRBV9 with TRBJ2-3; 10 nucleotides match TRBD2. J was trimmed by 1 base and V by 0 bases; bases with no gene match: 2. Germline V gene sequence: CDR1 SGDLS, CDR2 YYNGEE. CDR3 length: 16 amino acids. CDR3 loop: CASSVGLAGGTDTQYF. The CDR3 nucleotides are TGTGCCAGCAGCGTAGGCCTAGCGGGGGGCACAGATACGCAGTATTTT.

V usage is TRBV4-1 and J usage is TRBJ2-7, with TRBD2 matching 7 bases. CDR1 is MGHRA, CDR2 YSYEKL, per germline. V lost 2 bases to trimming and J lost 5 bases; unmatched junction nucleotides: 9. The CDR3 has 15 residues. CDR3 sequence (DNA): TGCGCCAGCAGCCAACAGACTAGCCGGGGCCACGAGCAGTACTTC. This sequence encodes CASSQQTSRGHEQYF.

Only a few counts were recorded for this clone. The gene calls are TRBV19 and TRBJ1-3; D not certain. The CDR3 sequence is 14 residues long. Trimming left V 3 bases short and J 0 bases short, with 6 bases between. Germline V gene sequence: CDR1 LNHDA, CDR2 SQIVND (reference sequence). The CDR3 coding sequence is TGTGCCAGTAGTATGGGCTCCTCTGGAAACACCATATATTTT. This gives the protein CASSMGSSGNTIYF.

CDR3 in amino acids: CASSLGLAGSGELFF. DNA of the CDR3: TGTGCCAGCAGCTTAGGATTAGCGGGCTCCGGGGAGCTGTTTTTT. This chain joins TRBV11-3 and TRBJ2-2; 7 bases are a match to TRBD2. Germline V gene data show CDR1 as SGHNT and CDR2 as YENEEA. The V gene end was trimmed by 1 base and the J gene end by 6 bases; junction bases not matched to a gene: 5. The CDR3 loop spans 15 amino acids. Supplemented by reference TRBV11-3 and TRBJ2-2, the full variable domain reads EAGVVQSPRYKIIEKKQPVAFWCNPISGHNTLYWYLQNLGQGPELLIRYENEEAVDDSQLPKDRFSAERLKGVDSTLKIQPAELGDSAVYLCASSLGLAGSGELFFGEGSRLTVL.

The V and J genes are TRBV9 and TRBJ1-2; D uncertain. Germline V lookup: CDR1 SGDLS, CDR2 YYNGEE. The CDR3 runs 13 residues. Trimming left V 3 bases short and J 8 bases short, with 14 bases between. CDR3: CASSARYGVGYTF. The CDR3 bases are TGTGCCAGCAGCGCCCGCTACGGAGTAGGCTACACCTTC.

This clone has only one observation. The chain recombines TRBV28 with TRBJ1-4; TRBD1 might be the D (5 bases). Germline V lookup: CDR1 MDHEN, CDR2 SYDVKM. Trimming left V 5 bases short and J 3 bases short, with 19 bases between. CDR3 length: 17 residues. CDR3 residues: CASSNGGPWGANEKLFF. In DNA form, the CDR3 reads TGTGCCAGCAGTAATGGAGGTCCGTGGGGGGCTAATGAAAAACTGTTTTTT.